The 22 T cell receptor beta chains below all came from one sample that was sequenced in a study of molecular identifiers for immune sequencing clone quantification. TCRdb called the PCR reads again in MiXCR, with one record for every CDR3 protein. Found here are some 590,000 distinct CDR3 sequences, approximately 24% of them singletons; the top ten hold 0.7% to 0.95%. Source material: naive CD8+ T cells from blood, with Jurkat cell RNA spiked in. Subset given: FACS-sorted CD8+CD4-CCR7+CD45RA+ naive T cells. These TCRs come from a human donor in good health. Some libraries in this study had Jurkat cell RNA spiked in.

This clonotype has ten or more counts. The chain combines TRBV30 with TRBJ2-3; 7 bases are a match to TRBD1. Trimming at V came to 1 base and at J to 13 bases, leaving 5 bases not matched to a gene. Germline V gene lookup returns CDR1 GTSNPN and CDR2 SVGIG (reference sequence). This CDR3 is built from 11 residues. In DNA form, the CDR3 reads TGTGCCTGGAGTGAAACAGGGGCGGAGTATTTT. Residues: CAWSETGAEYF.

The chain has TRBV21-1 and TRBJ1-1. TRBV21-1 is marked as a pseudogene. This CDR3 has 16 residues. The CDR3 loop is CASSKVGPTGDIEAFF. The CDR3 bases are TGTGCCAGCAGCAAGGTAGGACCTACTGGGGACATTGAAGCTTTCTTT.

This clonotype came up a few times. This rearrangement joins TRBV15 to TRBJ2-1; possible D gene TRBD1, 6 bases. Looked up from germline, CDR1 is LNHNV and CDR2 is YYDKDF (reference sequence). Trimming left V 1 base short and J 4 bases short, with 17 bases between. CDR3 length: 17 residues. The CDR3 bases are TGTGCCACCAGCAGAGTTATTGCAGGGGTAGGATACAATGAGCAGTTCTTC. It is translated as CATSRVIAGVGYNEQFF.

This chain joins TRBV5-1 and TRBJ2-1; TRBD2 agrees at 13 bases. The germline CDR1 and CDR2 sequences are SGHRS and YFSETQ. The junction had 13 bases not matched to a gene; V was cut back by 5 bases and J by 8 bases. The CDR3 length is 17 residues. The CDR3: CASRPLLAGGPSDEQFF. For the CDR3, the DNA is TGCGCCAGCAGGCCGTTACTAGCGGGAGGGCCTAGCGATGAGCAGTTCTTC.

This clonotype has a count of ten or more. The chain links TRBV4-3 to TRBJ2-3; a weak D match, TRBD1 (5 bases). Trimming took 4 bases from V and 1 from J, leaving 18 bases between them. CDR1 and CDR2 (germline): LGHNA, YSLEER. This CDR3 region has 17 residues. This chain's CDR3 is CASSRFWPGQRTDTQYF. The CDR3 region has the DNA TGCGCCAGCAGCCGGTTCTGGCCAGGACAACGCACAGATACGCAGTATTTT.

This chain links TRBV20-1 with TRBJ2-3; no firm D call. V was pared by 1 base and J by 2 bases, with 13 bases between. CDR3 size: 15 residues. CDR1 and CDR2 (germline): DFQATT, SNEGSKA (reference sequence). CDR3 protein: CSARVPERTTDTQYF. The CDR3 DNA is TGCAGTGCTAGAGTTCCGGAACGTACCACAGATACGCAGTATTTT.

The gene calls are TRBV12-3 or TRBV12-4 and TRBJ2-5; tentative D call: TRBD1 (5 bases). Trimming left V 5 bases short and J 0 bases short, with 13 bases between. The CDR3 contains 15 residues. CDR3 bases: TGTGCCAGCAGTCCGTACAGGAAAAACCAAGAGACCCAGTACTTC. Its translation: CASSPYRKNQETQYF.

The chain carries TRBV19 and TRBJ2-3; the D gene could be TRBD1 or TRBD2 (5 bases each). Trimming stripped 9 bases from V and 5 bases from J, with 12 bases between. From germline, CDR1 is LNHDA and CDR2 SQIVND (reference sequence). The CDR3 loop spans 12 amino acids. CDR3 DNA: TGTGCCAGCCGGGGCCAAGTAGATACGCAGTATTTT. Its protein product is CASRGQVDTQYF. The full variable domain, with the rest looked up from reference TRBV19 and TRBJ2-3, is DGGITQSPKYLFRKEGQNVTLSCEQNLNHDAMYWYRQDPGQGLRLIYYSQIVNDFQKGDIAEGYSVSREKKESFPLTVTSAQKNPTAFYLCASRGQVDTQYFGPGTRLTVL.

To note about this clonotype: One end of the junction fails to match germline, which may point to a read error. The chain uses TRBV28 and TRBJ2-7; D uncertain. Germline values: CDR1 MDHEN, CDR2 SYDVKM. The length of the CDR3 is 13 residues. The CDR3 is CASIQQNSYEQNF. CDR3 nucleotide sequence: TGTGCCAGCATACAGCAGAACTCCTACGAGCAGAACTTC.

The J gene is TRBJ2-7, the V gene TRBV27; D is undetermined. Trimming pared 4 bases from V and 2 bases from J, leaving 15 bases between. CDR3 length: 15 residues. Germline CDR1 reads MNHEY; CDR2 reads SMNVEV (reference sequence). CDR3 coding DNA: TGTGCCAGCAGTTGGGCGTTTAGTACTACCTACGAGCAGTACTTC. As protein: CASSWAFSTTYEQYF.

Ten or more counts support this clonotype. The chain links TRBV15 to TRBJ1-1, with D unclear. This CDR3 region has 16 residues. V lost 4 bases, J lost 0 bases, and 15 bases lay in between. Germline V CDR1 and CDR2: LNHNV, YYDKDF (reference sequence). The CDR3 here is CATSIGLRRLNTEAFF. Written as DNA, the CDR3 is TGTGCCACCAGCATCGGGTTAAGGAGATTGAACACTGAAGCTTTCTTT. Full variable domain (remainder filled in from reference TRBV15 and TRBJ1-1): DAMVIQNPRYQVTQFGKPVTLSCSQTLNHNVMYWYQQKSSQAPKLLFHYYDKDFNNEADTPDNFQSRRPNTSFCFLDIRSPGLGDTAMYLCATSIGLRRLNTEAFFGQGTRLTVV.

This chain uses TRBV2 with TRBJ1-5; unclear D gene. CDR1 and CDR2 (germline): SNHLY, FYNNEI. CDR3 length: 15 amino acids. V lost 3 bases to trimming and J lost 0 bases, with 9 bases between them. The CDR3 reads CASSDQASSNQPQHF. In DNA form, the CDR3 reads TGTGCCAGCAGTGACCAGGCAAGTAGCAATCAGCCCCAGCATTTT.

Note on this clonotype: Possible read error: a much larger clone is one base away. The J gene is TRBJ2-7, the V gene TRBV29-1; D unclear. This CDR3 has 13 amino acids. Trimming left V 4 bases short and J 0 bases short, with 10 bases between. Germline CDR1 SQVTM, CDR2 ANQGSEA. The chain's CDR3 is CSVGGYLSYEQYF. In nucleotides, the CDR3 is TGCAGCGTTGGGGGATATCTCTCCTACGAGCAGTACTTC.

This chain joins TRBV20-1 and TRBJ2-2; 8 bases fit TRBD2. The V and J ends lost 4 bases and 4 bases, in that order; junction bases with no gene match: 5. The CDR3 has 14 amino acids. Germline CDR1 reads DFQATT; CDR2 reads SNEGSKA (reference sequence). This CDR3 is CSAIGGAGTGELFF. In nucleotides, the CDR3 is TGCAGTGCTATCGGGGGGGCGGGCACCGGGGAGCTGTTTTTT.

This clonotype appeared many times. V usage is TRBV28 and J usage is TRBJ1-4, with D tentatively TRBD1 (5 bases). CDR1 and CDR2 (germline): MDHEN, SYDVKM. This CDR3 contains 16 residues. Trimming left V 7 bases short and J 0 bases short, with 15 bases between. The CDR3 region has the DNA TGTGCCAGCAATCCAACAGGTTTTGCAACTAATGAAAAACTGTTTTTT. Residues: CASNPTGFATNEKLFF.

This clonotype was detected many times. The rearrangement uses TRBV27 and TRBJ2-7; D gene unclear. Trimming pared 0 bases from V and 4 bases from J, leaving 7 bases between. Germline V CDR1 and CDR2: MNHEY, SMNVEV (reference sequence). The length of the CDR3 is 13 residues. The chain's CDR3 is CASSLSAVYEQYF. CDR3 sequence (DNA): TGTGCCAGCAGTTTATCGGCGGTGTACGAGCAGTACTTC.

The chain joins TRBV5-4 to TRBJ2-7; 13 nucleotides match TRBD2. With V trimmed by 4 bases and J by 7 bases, 8 bases remained unmatched. This CDR3 is 15 amino acids long. Germline V gene data show CDR1 as SGHNT and CDR2 as YYREEE (reference sequence). In nucleotides, the CDR3 is TGTGCCAGCAGCCACGGACTAGCGGGAGTTCAGGAGCAGTACTTC. Protein product: CASSHGLAGVQEQYF.

This clonotype has more than one count but fewer than ten. The V and J genes are TRBV6-5 and TRBJ1-6, with D unresolved. In germline, CDR1 is MNHEY, CDR2 SVGAGI. CDR3 size: 12 residues. Trimming shortened V by 8 bases and J by 9 bases, and 11 bases separated the two germline ends. The CDR3 here is CASGVGSSPLHF. In DNA, the CDR3 is TGTGCCAGCGGGGTTGGAAGTTCACCCCTCCACTTT.

This clonotype was seen at least ten times. This sequence joins TRBV28 and TRBJ2-3; D gene ambiguous. The CDR3 is 17 residues long. Germline V lookup: CDR1 MDHEN, CDR2 SYDVKM. The V and J ends lost 6 bases and 1 base respectively, with 20 bases between them. The CDR3 region is CASRPTLWVGGTDTQYF. CDR3 nucleotides: TGTGCCAGCAGACCAACCCTGTGGGTCGGTGGCACAGATACGCAGTATTTT.

Points on this clonotype: Since the CDR3 does not end with the conserved phenylalanine or tryptophan, this likely comes from a read error. The chain has TRBV20-1 and TRBJ2-1; D gene unclear. The CDR3 is 11 amino acids. CDR1 DFQATT and CDR2 SNEGSKA come from the germline V gene (reference sequence). V was clipped by 0 bases and J by 7 bases, with 4 bases between them. This CDR3 is CSARDVNEQFS. The CDR3 region has the DNA TGCAGTGCTAGAGATGTTAATGAGCAGTTCTCC.

This clonotype has ten or more counts. The chain has TRBV13 and TRBJ2-3, with D perhaps TRBD1 (6 bases). The CDR3 consists of 15 residues. CDR1 and CDR2 from the germline V gene are PRHDT and FYEKMQ (reference sequence). Trimming stripped 0 bases from V and 4 bases from J, with 11 bases between. The CDR3 protein is CASSLGEAGADTQYF. For the CDR3, the DNA is TGTGCCAGCAGCTTAGGCGAGGCAGGGGCAGATACGCAGTATTTT.

As regards this clonotype: A much larger clone differs from this one at a single base, so this may be a read error. The CDR3 does not close with the conserved phenylalanine or tryptophan, likely indicating a read error. The CDR3 is CAWSRSGVSYEQYS. The CDR3 DNA is TGTGCCTGGAGCCGAAGCGGAGTCTCCTACGAGCAGTACTCC. The chain joins TRBV30 to TRBJ2-7, with D possibly matching TRBD2 (5 bases). The CDR3 is 14 amino acids. Per the germline V gene, CDR1 is GTSNPN and CDR2 is SVGIG (reference sequence). Trimming stripped 3 bases from V and 0 bases from J, with 12 bases between.